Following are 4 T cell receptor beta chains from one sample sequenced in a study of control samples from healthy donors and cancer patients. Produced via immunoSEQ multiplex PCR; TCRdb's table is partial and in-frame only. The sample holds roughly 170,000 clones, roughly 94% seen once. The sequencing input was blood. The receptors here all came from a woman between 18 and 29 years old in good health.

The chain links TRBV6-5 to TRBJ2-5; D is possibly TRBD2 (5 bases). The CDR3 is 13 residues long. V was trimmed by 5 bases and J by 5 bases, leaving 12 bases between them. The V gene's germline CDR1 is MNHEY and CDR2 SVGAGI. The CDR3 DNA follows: TGTGCCAGCAGTCTACTAGAGCGGGAGACCCAGTACTTC. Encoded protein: CASSLLERETQYF.

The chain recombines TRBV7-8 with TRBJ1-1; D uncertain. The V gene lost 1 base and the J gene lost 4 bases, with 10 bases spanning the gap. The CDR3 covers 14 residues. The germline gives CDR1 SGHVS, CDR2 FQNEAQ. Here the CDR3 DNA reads TGTGCCAGCAGCTTAGGTGGGGAGACCACTGAAGCTTTCTTT. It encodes CASSLGGETTEAFF.

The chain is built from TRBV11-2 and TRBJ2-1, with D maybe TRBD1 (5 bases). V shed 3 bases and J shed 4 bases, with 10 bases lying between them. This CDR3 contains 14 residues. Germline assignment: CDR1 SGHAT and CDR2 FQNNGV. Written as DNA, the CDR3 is TGTGCCAGCAGCTTCTTGACAGTATACAATGAGCAGTTCTTC. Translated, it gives CASSFLTVYNEQFF.

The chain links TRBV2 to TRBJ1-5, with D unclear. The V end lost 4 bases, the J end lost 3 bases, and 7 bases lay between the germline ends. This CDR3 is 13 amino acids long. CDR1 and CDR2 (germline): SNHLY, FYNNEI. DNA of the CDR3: TGTGCCAGCAGTGCCCAAGTCAATCAGCCCCAGCATTTT. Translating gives CASSAQVNQPQHF.